This T cell receptor beta chain originates from a study of breast tumors, draining lymph nodes, adjacent tissues (dated by TCRdb to 2015 to 2016). With respect to the entire study: In breast cancer patients, the study compared the TCR beta repertoires of tumor, adjacent nontumor tissue and axillary lymph nodes. In human breast cancer, the study set out to assess how tumor, surrounding tissue and draining lymph node repertoires relate to one another and whether T cells might be exchanged between them. General study outcomes and caveats: The study presented the conclusion that tumor T cells originate in lymph nodes as consistent with a hypothesis, not as something directly demonstrated. The data were judged consistent with most tumor T cells deriving from the lymph node and then expanding within tumor tissue. The similarity between tumor and nontumor tissue repertoires was significantly greater in luminal-like breast cancer than in basal-like breast cancer. Tumor T-cell repertoires showed less diversity than lymph node repertoires and more diversity than nontumor tissue repertoires, and tumor T-cell repertoires showed preferential V and J gene usage.

A word on this clonotype: The antigen it recognizes is unknown. Nothing much larger sits one base from this clone, and base qualities are not available.

The data were produced on an Illumina HiSeq 2000. TCR beta chain libraries were generated by multiplex PCR amplification. The amplified TCR beta chain products were analyzed by high-throughput sequencing. TCRdb reworked the public reads: Q25 trimming with fastp, MiXCR clone assembly, productive beta chains retained. Every distinct CDR3 protein forms one entry, paired with its most common genes and DNA. This sample comprises around 130,000 distinct CDR3 sequences, less than 25% of them detected only once. The ten largest clones capture roughly 2% of the sample. Lymph node samples came from the axillary draining lymph nodes of breast cancer patients. From cysteine to phenylalanine, the CDR3 is 14 amino acids long. Just CDR3 DNA is preserved here, 42 bases in frame from base 1. The CDR1 and CDR2 encoded by the germline V gene are SGHRS and YFSETQ. The junction carries 8 bases between V and J, which are trimmed by 0 bases and 5 bases respectively.

Sequenced sample: axillary lymph node tissue. The receptor's source is a female donor with breast cancer. Some clones in this sample may be carry-over from other donors' samples. The rearrangement combines TRBV5-1 with TRBJ2-2; TRBD1 is a weak D gene call, 5 bases matching. The nucleotides read TGCGCCAGCAGCTTGGATGGGGCTACCGGGGAGCTGTTTTTT. Protein translation: CASSLDGATGELFF.